The subject of this entry is one TCR beta chain. This entry belongs to a study of blood T cell repertoires in COVID-19. The overall study: From T cells, B-cell-depleted T cells, or PBMCs came the material, which was cDNA or gDNA.

How the authors handled the data: Reference gene primer amplification yielded estimated nucleated cell counts. Using immunoSEQ multiplex PCR, the repertoire was profiled, and TCRdb retains in-frame clones only, with some absent. V and J calls and clone size are as listed in that table; D and trimming were resolved from the DNA. The sample lists roughly 80,000 clones, roughly nine tenths occurring once. Trimming at V came to 3 bases and at J to 6 bases, leaving 13 bases not matched to a gene. The CDR3 loop spans 18 amino acids. Looked up from germline, CDR1 is MDHEN and CDR2 is SYDVKM. The genes are TRBV28 and TRBJ2-7; 14 bases line up with TRBD2. Specimen: peripheral blood. This receptor was obtained from a woman aged 55-69 years with acute or convalescent COVID-19. CDR3 sequence (DNA): TGTGCCAGCAGTTTCCAAGCCGTAGGACTAGCGGGGGGAACCGAGCAGTACTTC. It encodes CASSFQAVGLAGGTEQYF.